Sequencing of this T cell receptor beta chain was carried out in a study of CD8 T cells in ankylosing spondylitis. General observations from the study: Seven to nine highly homologous variants formed a TCR beta motif that appeared characteristic of ankylosing spondylitis blood. CD8+ disease-linked clones were present at relatively low frequencies in blood. The clones that were linked to disease were reported to be significantly enriched in matched synovial fluid samples from ankylosing spondylitis patients.

Construction of TCR beta libraries was performed using quantitative 5'-RACE with molecular barcodes. TCRdb passed the 5' RACE reads through MiXCR, listing each CDR3 protein once. The sample has around 340,000 distinct CDR3 sequences; under 15% are singletons. The V gene's germline CDR1 is LGHDT and CDR2 YNNKEL (reference sequence). The length of the CDR3 is 16 residues. Trimming took 4 bases from V and 1 from J; bases not matched to a gene: 6. As for this clonotype: Antigen unknown.

The clonotype was recovered from a male donor with ankylosing spondylitis or in good health (not recorded which). The V gene is TRBV3-1, the J gene TRBJ1-1; 10 nucleotides agree with TRBD1. What was sequenced was blood, either unsorted or a sorted T cell fraction (not recorded which). The CDR3 reads CASSRRTGGANTEAFF. For the CDR3, the DNA is TGTGCCAGCAGCCGACGGACAGGGGGTGCGAACACTGAAGCTTTCTTT.